This T cell receptor (beta chain) was sequenced in a study of CD8+ T cells in alopecia areata. Documented treatment: oral pan-JAK inhibitor, 5-10 mg twice daily. CDR1 is SGHAT and CDR2 is FQNNGV in the germline V gene. Trimming removed 1 base at V and 11 bases at J, with 11 bases between. The CDR3 is 12 amino acids. Sequencing relied on a cDNA template that was reverse transcribed from extracted RNA. TCRdb's copy holds only in-frame clones and misses some; the assay was immunoSEQ multiplex PCR. The sample consists of just over 150,000 clones, 50% to 70% of them appearing once. The material sequenced was CD4+ T cells sorted from blood, taken at week 4, from a patient treated with tofacitinib. V and J are TRBV11-2 and TRBJ2-5; D gene uncertain. The source is a human donor with alopecia areata. The CDR3, as DNA: TGTGCCAGCAGCTTAGGGCATGAGTTGCAGTACTTC. Protein: CASSLGHELQYF.